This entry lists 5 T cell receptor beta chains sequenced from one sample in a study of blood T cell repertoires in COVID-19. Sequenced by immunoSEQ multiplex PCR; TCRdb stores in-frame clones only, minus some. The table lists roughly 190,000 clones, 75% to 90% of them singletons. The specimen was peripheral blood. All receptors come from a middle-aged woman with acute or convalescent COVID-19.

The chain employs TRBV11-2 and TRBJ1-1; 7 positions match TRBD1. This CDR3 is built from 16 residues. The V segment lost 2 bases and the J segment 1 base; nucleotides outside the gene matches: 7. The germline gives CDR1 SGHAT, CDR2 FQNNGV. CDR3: CASSLFPQGGNTEAFF. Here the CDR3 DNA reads TGTGCCAGCAGCTTATTCCCCCAGGGGGGGAACACTGAAGCTTTCTTT.

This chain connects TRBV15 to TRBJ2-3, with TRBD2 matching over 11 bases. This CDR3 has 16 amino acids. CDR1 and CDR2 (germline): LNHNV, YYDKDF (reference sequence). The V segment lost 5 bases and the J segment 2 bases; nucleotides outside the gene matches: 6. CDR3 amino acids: CATSLGLAAPTDTQYF. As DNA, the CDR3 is TGTGCCACCAGCCTGGGACTAGCGGCCCCCACAGATACGCAGTATTTT.

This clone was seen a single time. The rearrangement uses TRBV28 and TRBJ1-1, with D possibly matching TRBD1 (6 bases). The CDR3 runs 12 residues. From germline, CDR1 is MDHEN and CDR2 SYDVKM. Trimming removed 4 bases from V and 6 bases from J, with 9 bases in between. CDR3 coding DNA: TGTGCCAGCAGTTCAGGGGTGGCTGAAGCTTTCTTT. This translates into CASSSGVAEAFF.

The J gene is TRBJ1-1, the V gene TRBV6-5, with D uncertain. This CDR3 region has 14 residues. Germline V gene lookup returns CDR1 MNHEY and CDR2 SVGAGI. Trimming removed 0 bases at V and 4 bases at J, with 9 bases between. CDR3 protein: CASSYSAETTEAFF. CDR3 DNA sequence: TGTGCCAGCAGTTACTCGGCAGAAACCACTGAAGCTTTCTTT.

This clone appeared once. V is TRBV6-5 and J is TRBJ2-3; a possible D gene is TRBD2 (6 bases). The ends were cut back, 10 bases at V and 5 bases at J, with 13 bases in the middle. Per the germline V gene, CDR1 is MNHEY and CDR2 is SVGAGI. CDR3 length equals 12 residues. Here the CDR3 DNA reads TGTGCCAAAGCGCGGGATAGAGATACGCAGTATTTT. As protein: CAKARDRDTQYF.